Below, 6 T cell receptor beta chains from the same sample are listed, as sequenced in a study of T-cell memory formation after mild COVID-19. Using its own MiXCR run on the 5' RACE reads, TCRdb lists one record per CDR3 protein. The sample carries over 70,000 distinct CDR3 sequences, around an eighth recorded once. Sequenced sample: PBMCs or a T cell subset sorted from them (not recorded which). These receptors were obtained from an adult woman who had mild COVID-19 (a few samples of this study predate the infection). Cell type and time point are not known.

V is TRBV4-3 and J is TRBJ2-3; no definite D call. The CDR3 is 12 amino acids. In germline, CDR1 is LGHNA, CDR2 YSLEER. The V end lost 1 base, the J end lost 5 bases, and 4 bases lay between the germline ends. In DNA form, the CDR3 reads TGCGCCAGCAGCCAAGGGGAAGATACGCAGTATTTT. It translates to CASSQGEDTQYF.

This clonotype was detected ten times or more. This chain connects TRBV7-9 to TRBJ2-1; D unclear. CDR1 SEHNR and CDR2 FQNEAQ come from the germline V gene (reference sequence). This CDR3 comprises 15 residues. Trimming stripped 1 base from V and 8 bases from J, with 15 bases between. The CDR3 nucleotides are TGTGCCAGCAGCTTAGACATTAAGCGCAGACATGAGCAGTTCTTC. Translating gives CASSLDIKRRHEQFF.

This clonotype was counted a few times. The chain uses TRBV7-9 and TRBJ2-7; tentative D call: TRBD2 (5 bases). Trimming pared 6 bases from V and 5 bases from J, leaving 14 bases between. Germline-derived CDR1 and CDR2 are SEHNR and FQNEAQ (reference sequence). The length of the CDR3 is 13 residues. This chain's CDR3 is CASSLLGADEQYF. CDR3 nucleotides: TGTGCCAGCAGTTTATTGGGAGCGGACGAGCAGTACTTC.

The CDR3 sequence is CSARRLAGSYEQFF. The DNA of the CDR3 is TGCAGTGCTAGAAGGCTAGCGGGGAGCTATGAGCAGTTCTTC. The chain couples TRBV20-1 to TRBJ2-1, with 9 nucleotides matching TRBD2. The CDR3 is 14 residues long. Germline CDR1 is DFQATT and CDR2 is SNEGSKA (reference sequence). J gave up 8 bases and V 2 bases, and 7 bases lay outside the gene matches.

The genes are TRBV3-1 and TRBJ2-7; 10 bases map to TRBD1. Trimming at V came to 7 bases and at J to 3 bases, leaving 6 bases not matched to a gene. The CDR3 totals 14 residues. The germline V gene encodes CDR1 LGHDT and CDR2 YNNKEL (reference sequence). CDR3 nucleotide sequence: TGTGCCAGCACCTCCGGGACAGGGGACTACGAGCAGTACTTC. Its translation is CASTSGTGDYEQYF.

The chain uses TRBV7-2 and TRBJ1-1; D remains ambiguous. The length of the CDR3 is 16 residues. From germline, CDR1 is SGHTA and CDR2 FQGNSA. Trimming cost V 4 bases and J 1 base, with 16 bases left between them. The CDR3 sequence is CASSSVREFGNTEAFF. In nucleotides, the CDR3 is TGTGCCAGCAGCTCCGTCCGGGAGTTTGGGAACACTGAAGCTTTCTTT.